Below, 9 T cell receptor beta chains from the same sample are listed, as sequenced in a study of cytomegalovirus exposure and HLA in healthy donors. Sequencing used immunoSEQ multiplex PCR; TCRdb keeps in-frame clones, though not all of them. Here the sample spans roughly 260,000 clones, more than 75% being singletons. The material sequenced was PBMCs. The receptors originated from a man younger than 30 in good health and CMV-seronegative.

In its sample, this clone was seen once. The rearrangement joins TRBV5-1 to TRBJ2-1; unclear D gene. Germline V gene lookup returns CDR1 SGHRS and CDR2 YFSETQ. Deletions cut 0 bases from V and 8 bases from J, with 15 bases between. The CDR3 is made up of 15 amino acids. CDR3 DNA: TGCGCCAGCAGCTTGGCCAGATCCCTTCTGGATGAGCAGTTCTTC. Its protein is CASSLARSLLDEQFF. The variable domain in full, with the rest retrieved from reference TRBV5-1 and TRBJ2-1, is KAGVTQTPRYLIKTRGQQVTLSCSPISGHRSVSWYQQTPGQGLQFLFEYFSETQRNKGNFPGRFSGRQFSNSRSEMNVSTLELGDSALYLCASSLARSLLDEQFFGPGTRLTVL.

The V and J genes are TRBV11-2 and TRBJ2-3; D perhaps matches TRBD1 (6 bases). The CDR3 length is 15 residues. Trimming stripped 0 bases from V and 1 base from J, with 8 bases between. CDR1 is SGHAT, CDR2 FQNNGV, per germline. CDR3 DNA sequence: TGTGCCAGCAGCTTAGACCCAGGGGGCACAGATACGCAGTATTTT. Its protein is CASSLDPGGTDTQYF.

As regards this clone: The sample contains more than one DNA sequence encoding this CDR3. V is TRBV20-1 and J is TRBJ2-5, with D hard to call. The CDR3 has 11 residues. The V gene's germline CDR1 is DFQATT and CDR2 SNEGSKA (reference sequence). Trimming removed 1 base from V and 5 bases from J, with 5 bases in between. CDR3 region: CSARAEETQYF. CDR3 DNA: TGCAGTGCTAGAGCTGAGGAGACCCAGTACTTC.

This chain links TRBV4-1 with TRBJ2-1; D is undetermined. The germline gives CDR1 MGHRA, CDR2 YSYEKL. Deletions cut 0 bases from V and 12 bases from J, with 9 bases between. This CDR3 contains 12 residues. CDR3 loop: CASSQETLGQFF. The CDR3 nucleotides are TGCGCCAGCAGCCAAGAGACTTTAGGGCAGTTCTTC.

Here the CDR3 DNA reads TGTGCCAGCTCAGAAAGCGGGGGGATCAATGAGCAGTTCTTC. It specifies CASSESGGINEQFF. The chain joins TRBV18 to TRBJ2-1; 9 nucleotides line up with TRBD2. This CDR3 has 14 amino acids. V gave up 5 bases and J gave up 6 bases; unmatched junction bases: 5. Germline CDR1 KGHSH, CDR2 LQKENI. Full variable domain (rest looked up from reference TRBV18 and TRBJ2-1): NAGVMQNPRHLVRRRGQEARLRCSPMKGHSHVYWYRQLPEEGLKFMVYLQKENIIDESGMPKERFSAEFPKEGPSILRIQQVVRGDSAAYFCASSESGGINEQFFGPGTRLTVL.

V and J are TRBV23-1 and TRBJ2-7, with 8 positions matching TRBD1. TRBV23-1 is identified as an open reading frame with a role that is uncertain. V trimming: 0 bases; J trimming: 3 bases; junction bases outside the gene matches: 4. The CDR3 consists of 15 residues. The CDR3 sequence: CASSQSRTGSYEQYF. The CDR3 DNA is TGCGCCAGCAGTCAATCAAGGACAGGGAGCTACGAGCAGTACTTC.

V gene TRBV6-6 combines with J gene TRBJ2-2; possibly TRBD2 for D (6 bases). V shed 5 bases and J shed 2 bases, with 9 bases lying between them. There are 14 residues in the CDR3. Germline V gives CDR1 MNHNY, CDR2 SVGAGI (reference sequence). CDR3 sequence (DNA): TGTGCCAGCAGTAGGAGGGAAAACACCGGGGAGCTGTTTTTT. It codes for CASSRRENTGELFF.

The CDR3 nucleotides read TGCGCCAGCAGCCAAGTATGGGGGCACCTTGGCAATCAGCCCCAGCATTTT. Translated: CASSQVWGHLGNQPQHF. This sequence joins TRBV4-1 and TRBJ1-5; TRBD1 might be the D (6 bases). Germline V gene sequence: CDR1 MGHRA, CDR2 YSYEKL. The CDR3 is made up of 17 amino acids. V lost 1 base and J lost 2, with 15 bases in between.

V usage is TRBV25-1 and J usage is TRBJ1-4; D not certain. This CDR3 has 13 residues. Trimming left V 5 bases short and J 7 bases short, with 11 bases between. The V gene's germline CDR1 is MGHDK and CDR2 SYGVNS. CDR3 loop: CASSREQSEKLFF. As DNA, the CDR3 is TGTGCCAGCAGTCGGGAACAGAGTGAAAAACTGTTTTTT.